Here is one T cell receptor (beta chain) with its context. This sample is drawn from a study of blood T cell repertoires in COVID-19. The overall study: Samples came from the United States, Italy and Spain, spanning acute and convalescent COVID-19. In each case, the material was cDNA or gDNA derived from T cells, B-cell-depleted T cells, or PBMCs.

The ends lost 5 bases at V and 0 bases at J; junction bases unmatched: 5. Germline CDR1 is SGHVS and CDR2 is FNYEAQ. CDR3 length: 15 amino acids. Method: immunoSEQ multiplex PCR; TCRdb's copy keeps in-frame clones and lacks some. The repertoire holds approximately 430,000 clones, with approximately 90% as singletons. The chain links TRBV7-6 to TRBJ2-5; 8 nucleotides align to TRBD1. The sequencing input was peripheral blood. The sequence came from a woman aged 25 to 45 with active or convalescent COVID-19. Here the CDR3 reads CASSPRTGNQETQYF. Written as DNA, the CDR3 is TGTGCCAGCAGCCCGAGGACAGGGAACCAAGAGACCCAGTACTTC.